This TCR beta chain originates from a study of RUNX1 and TCR beta rearrangement in T-cell leukemia (dated by TCRdb to about 2020). For context, the study as a whole: The comparison of TCR beta rearrangements and CDR3 junctions set roughly 14 T-ALLs carrying mono-allelic acquired RUNX1 mutations against roughly 10 T-ALLs that were RUNX1 wildtype. The RUNX1 mutation status of the T-ALL cases had been established in an earlier study. TCR beta rearrangements in human T-ALL were analyzed for comparison with findings from a Runx1 knockout mouse model. TCR rearrangements were assessed by Genescan analysis after EuroClonality multiplex PCR on genomic DNA. The multicentric trials were GRAALL-2003, along with GRAALL-2005. More diverse maturation arrest stages were spanned by RUNX1-mutated T-ALLs, including cases arrested before the onset of TCR beta rearrangement. RUNX1 wildtype T-ALLs were matched for an immature maturation arrest stage, defined by absent cytoplasmic or surface TCR beta protein. To allow a comparison of D1 versus D2 segments, the RUNX1 wildtype T-ALLs were chosen so that each carried at least incomplete clonal TCR beta rearrangements. All RUNX1 mutations in the mutated group were heterozygous, approximately 11 in the Runt homology domain and a few in the transactivation domain.

For oncotyping and quantification of minimal residual disease, T-ALL samples were taken at diagnosis from children and adults treated according to protocol. Judged by its sample share, this clonotype qualifies as medium-sized (0.01 to 0.1%). The antigen it recognizes is unknown. Per-nucleotide qualities are absent, and no much larger clonotype sits a single base away. What the study reported, not specific to this receptor: TCR beta CDR3 length or D segment truncation in T-ALLs could not be evaluated because too few clonal rearrangements were available. A smaller share of RUNX1-mutated T-ALLs had clonal TCR beta rearrangements (roughly 60%) than has been reported for T-ALL in general (over 80%). Among T-ALL clonal rearrangements, TCR beta D1 segment usage was 80% to 85% in the RUNX1-mutated group and 61% in the wildtype group, a difference that was not significant. Similar TCR beta J1 cluster usage was observed in RUNX1-mutated and wildtype T-ALLs, and no significant difference was found.

The library was made by PCR. The sequencer listed for this sample is Illumina MiSeq. Next generation amplicon sequencing was used to characterize TCR beta DJ and VDJ rearrangements. In the authors' own workflow: Amplicon sequencing data were analyzed with the Vidjil software to identify clonal TCR beta rearrangements. Two-tailed Fisher exact tests compared TCR beta rearrangement characteristics between RUNX1-mutated and wildtype groups. TCRdb took the public reads, trimmed them with fastp at Q25, ran MiXCR for clone calling and kept in-frame beta chains. Identical CDR3 protein sequences are pooled into one entry, listed with their most common genes and DNA. These V and J calls rely on TCRdb rather than the paper's analysis. The sample data list about 590 distinct CDR3 sequences, and 20% to 25% of these were observed just once. 29% of the sample is held by the ten biggest clonotypes. Including cysteine and phenylalanine, the CDR3 has 14 amino acids. Of all the DNA, just the CDR3 is kept, 42 bases in frame from base 1.

The sample taken for sequencing was blood. This chain joins TRBV21-1 to TRBJ1-2; the table's D call TRBD1 went unverified against the DNA. TRBV21-1 is a pseudogene. The source is a male donor with T-cell acute lymphoblastic leukemia. The CDR3 in this case is CASSKERRPYGYTF. The DNA reads TGTGCCAGCAGCAAAGAGAGACGCCCCTATGGCTACACCTTC.